These 24 T cell receptor beta chains share one sample of origin, sequenced in a study of identical twins. TCRdb passed the 5' RACE reads through MiXCR, listing each CDR3 protein once. The profile shows roughly 700,000 distinct CDR3 sequences, under 9% of them singletons. The same data also went into a second study, on yellow fever vaccine responses in identical twins.

What was sequenced was PBMCs. These receptors were taken from a woman younger than 30 in good health.

In this sample, this clonotype turned up a few times. This sequence joins TRBV12-3 or TRBV12-4 and TRBJ2-2, with 11 bases that match TRBD2. The CDR3 is 15 amino acids. V gave up 6 bases and J gave up 6 bases; unmatched junction bases: 6. CDR3 DNA sequence: TGTGCCAGCAGGACTAGCGGGGTTGAAGCCGGGGAGCTGTTTTTT. Its translation is CASRTSGVEAGELFF.

V and J are TRBV7-6 and TRBJ2-2; D uncertain. CDR3 length: 17 amino acids. The V gene's germline CDR1 is SGHVS and CDR2 FNYEAQ. V was cut by 4 bases and J by 1 base, with 16 bases left in between. The CDR3 region is CASSSETSQRNTGELFF. The CDR3 DNA follows: TGTGCCAGCAGCTCCGAGACTTCTCAAAGGAACACCGGGGAGCTGTTTTTT.

The rearrangement uses TRBV28 and TRBJ1-5; the D is unclear. Germline loops: CDR1 MDHEN, CDR2 SYDVKM. V gave up 7 bases and J gave up 6 bases, with 10 bases separating them. The CDR3 is 12 amino acids. CDR3: CASNIIGQPQHF. The CDR3 DNA reads as TGTGCCAGCAATATCATTGGTCAGCCCCAGCATTTT.

This clonotype was seen only a few times. V gene TRBV5-6 combines with J gene TRBJ2-7, with 9 positions matching TRBD2. Germline assignment: CDR1 SGHDT and CDR2 YYEEEE. CDR3 length: 16 amino acids. The V and J ends lost 4 bases and 1 base, in that order; junction bases with no gene match: 9. The chain's CDR3 is CASSLTPSGRSYEQYF. The CDR3 bases are TGTGCCAGCAGCCTGACCCCCAGCGGGAGGTCCTACGAGCAGTACTTC.

This clonotype was observed a few times. The junction does not match germline at one end; this may be a read error. This chain joins TRBV6-1 and TRBJ2-1; 11 bases are shared with TRBD2. CDR3 length equals 13 residues. The germline gives CDR1 MNHNS, CDR2 SASEGT. CDR3: CASNPRASGRPYF. In DNA, the CDR3 is TGTGCCAGCAACCCCAGGGCTAGCGGGAGGCCATACTTC.

In this sample, this clonotype turned up a few times. The chain uses TRBV29-1 and TRBJ2-1; D is unresolved. The CDR3 totals 14 residues. The germline CDR1 and CDR2 sequences are SQVTM and ANQGSEA. The V end was cut by 0 bases, the J end by 5 bases, with 11 bases between. CDR3 region: CSVEDRYIDNEQFF. The CDR3 DNA sequence: TGCAGCGTTGAAGATAGGTACATCGACAATGAGCAGTTCTTC.

The CDR3 sequence is CASKRAGTGPTGELFF. CDR3 nucleotide sequence: TGTGCCAGCAAAAGAGCGGGGACAGGGCCCACCGGGGAGCTGTTTTTT. The chain couples TRBV6-2 or TRBV6-3 to TRBJ2-2; TRBD1 matches at 9 bases. CDR3 length: 16 residues. Trimming took 7 bases from V and 4 from J; bases not matched to a gene: 10. Per the germline V gene, CDR1 is MNHEY and CDR2 is SVGEGT.

This sequence joins TRBV19 and TRBJ2-7; 10 bases agree with TRBD1. Germline assignment: CDR1 LNHDA and CDR2 SQIVND (reference sequence). The CDR3 extends over 15 amino acids. J lost 4 bases, V lost 5 bases, and 8 bases had no gene match. In DNA form, the CDR3 reads TGTGCCAGTAGTGTACCGGGACAGGGGTGGTACGAGCAGTACTTC. It codes for CASSVPGQGWYEQYF.

This clonotype was seen at least ten times. The rearrangement links TRBV5-6 to TRBJ2-1; TRBD1 is a possible D gene (5 bases). Trimming pared 9 bases from V and 2 bases from J, leaving 15 bases between. This CDR3 has 14 residues. Looked up from germline, CDR1 is SGHDT and CDR2 is YYEEEE. The CDR3 DNA reads as TGTGCCACCGAACAGGTAGGAGCCTACAATGAGCAGTTCTTC. It specifies CATEQVGAYNEQFF.

This clonotype turned up a few times. V gene TRBV20-1 combines with J gene TRBJ2-2; D is ambiguous. CDR1 is DFQATT and CDR2 is SNEGSKA in the germline V gene (reference sequence). Deletions cut 3 bases from V and 6 bases from J, with 5 bases between. This CDR3 contains 11 residues. This CDR3 is CSARESGELFF. The DNA of the CDR3 is TGCAGTGCTAGGGAATCCGGGGAGCTGTTTTTT.

Ten or more counts support this clonotype. The genes are TRBV6-1 and TRBJ1-1; D might be TRBD1 (5 bases). The ends were cut back, 6 bases at V and 1 base at J, with 12 bases in the middle. The CDR3 has 14 residues. Germline assignment: CDR1 MNHNS and CDR2 SASEGT. Here the CDR3 reads CASRSDSRNTEAFF. The CDR3 nucleotides read TGTGCCAGCAGGTCCGACAGTCGGAACACTGAAGCTTTCTTT.

This clonotype showed up many times. The chain couples TRBV7-8 to TRBJ2-3; 8 bases fit TRBD2. The J segment lost 3 bases and the V segment lost 0 bases, leaving 8 bases of the junction unmatched. The germline CDR1 and CDR2 sequences are SGHVS and FQNEAQ. This CDR3 has 17 residues. CDR3 region: CASSLASGGTRTDTQYF. The CDR3 DNA reads as TGTGCCAGCAGCTTAGCGAGCGGGGGCACTAGGACAGATACGCAGTATTTT.

This clonotype occurred a few times. The V and J genes are TRBV11-2 and TRBJ2-2, with 13 positions matching TRBD2. Germline V gene data show CDR1 as SGHAT and CDR2 as FQNNGV. The CDR3 is 19 residues long. V gave up 5 bases and J gave up 2 bases; unmatched junction bases: 11. The CDR3 loop is CASSKDRTSGGRNTGELFF. The CDR3 DNA reads as TGTGCCAGCAGCAAAGACCGGACTAGCGGGGGCCGAAACACCGGGGAGCTGTTTTTT.

This clonotype was detected many times. The chain employs TRBV5-1 and TRBJ2-1; TRBD2 aligns across 9 bases. This CDR3 region has 15 residues. Per the germline V gene, CDR1 is SGHRS and CDR2 is YFSETQ. The junction had 5 bases not matched to a gene; V was cut back by 0 bases and J by 7 bases. The CDR3 DNA sequence: TGCGCCAGCAGCTTGGTGGCGGGAGGGACAAATGAGCAGTTCTTC. This encodes CASSLVAGGTNEQFF.

This chain links TRBV5-6 with TRBJ2-1, with D perhaps TRBD2 (7 bases). The CDR3 spans 13 residues. Germline loops: CDR1 SGHDT, CDR2 YYEEEE. Trimming shortened V by 4 bases and J by 7 bases, and 12 bases separated the two germline ends. CDR3 sequence (DNA): TGTGCCAGCAGCCAAAGCGGGACAAATGAGCAGTTCTTC. As protein: CASSQSGTNEQFF.

The chain uses TRBV18 and TRBJ2-4; D gene uncertain. The CDR3 is 17 residues long. Trimming cost V 2 bases and J 0 bases, with 14 bases left between them. The germline gives CDR1 KGHSH, CDR2 LQKENI. The DNA of the CDR3 is TGTGCCAGCTCACCAATCCGGTTCGCCCAAGCCAAAAACATTCAGTACTTC. Protein product: CASSPIRFAQAKNIQYF.

The rearrangement links TRBV7-6 to TRBJ2-7; weak D call: TRBD1 (6 bases). V was shortened by 1 base and J by 5 bases, with 15 bases between the two germline ends. The length of the CDR3 is 15 residues. Germline V gives CDR1 SGHVS, CDR2 FNYEAQ. The CDR3 nucleotides are TGTGCCAGCAGCTTAGAGTTGGACAGAATTAACGAGCAGTACTTC. This gives the protein CASSLELDRINEQYF.

V and J are TRBV6-1 and TRBJ2-7, with D maybe TRBD2 (6 bases). This CDR3 has 13 residues. V was trimmed by 5 bases and J by 7 bases, leaving 15 bases between them. CDR1 is MNHNS and CDR2 is SASEGT in the germline V gene. DNA of the CDR3: TGTGCCAGCAGTCGGGACTCTTTGGGGGAGCAGTACTTC. Amino acid sequence: CASSRDSLGEQYF.

The sample holds a few counts of this clonotype. This chain's CDR3 is CSAPGRGKAEAFF. The DNA for the CDR3 is TGCAGTGCGCCGGGGCGGGGTAAAGCTGAAGCTTTCTTT. The gene calls are TRBV20-1 and TRBJ1-1, with D perhaps TRBD1 (5 bases). CDR1 is DFQATT, CDR2 SNEGSKA, per germline (reference sequence). With 6 bases removed from V and 6 bases from J, the gap between germline ends came to 17 bases. This CDR3 has 13 amino acids.

This clonotype was seen ten or more times. The chain couples TRBV2 to TRBJ2-3; 10 nucleotides line up with TRBD2. Looked up from germline, CDR1 is SNHLY and CDR2 is FYNNEI. CDR3 length equals 16 residues. V was clipped by 1 base and J by 10 bases; unmatched bases: 11. CDR3 loop: CASSEGLAGAGHAQYF. The CDR3 DNA follows: TGTGCCAGCAGTGAAGGGCTAGCGGGGGCCGGACACGCGCAGTATTTT.

The V gene is TRBV13, the J gene TRBJ2-1; 13 nucleotides align to TRBD2. V shed 5 bases and J 8 bases; nucleotides not matched to a gene: 6. The CDR3 sequence is 15 residues long. Germline values: CDR1 PRHDT, CDR2 FYEKMQ (reference sequence). CDR3 in amino acids: CASSPGTSGKDEQFF. CDR3 DNA: TGTGCCAGCAGCCCTGGGACTAGCGGGAAGGATGAGCAGTTCTTC.

This clonotype was seen a few times. The chain couples TRBV12-3 or TRBV12-4 to TRBJ2-7, with 11 bases fitting TRBD2. Germline trimming cut 1 base from V and 3 bases from J; bases unmatched to any gene: 5. This CDR3 comprises 16 residues. Here the CDR3 DNA reads TGTGCCAGCAGTTTAGTCGGGACTAGCGGAGGCTACGAGCAGTACTTC. Translating gives CASSLVGTSGGYEQYF.

Of note for this clonotype: Mismatch with germline at one junction end may stem from a read error. The genes are TRBV5-1 and TRBJ2-7; 7 positions match TRBD2. The CDR3 consists of 14 residues. From germline, CDR1 is SGHRS and CDR2 YFSETQ. The CDR3 DNA sequence: TGCGCCAGCAGCTCGGCGGGAGTCTCCCACGAGCAGTACTTC. Its protein product is CASSSAGVSHEQYF.

This clonotype was found a few times. CDR3 bases: TGTGCCAGCAGTTCGGGTGGAGGCCTTAACTATGGCTACACCTTC. Its translation is CASSSGGGLNYGYTF. The chain employs TRBV6-5 and TRBJ1-2; D ambiguous. With 4 bases removed from V and 1 base from J, the gap between germline ends came to 13 bases. Germline V gene sequence: CDR1 MNHEY, CDR2 SVGAGI. The CDR3 length is 15 residues.